Following are 25 T cell receptor beta chains from one sample sequenced in a study of technical replicates of blood from several donors. Libraries were prepared by immunoSEQ multiplex PCR; TCRdb keeps only in-frame clonotypes and omits some of them. The data hold more than 65,000 clones, with around 97% observed a single time. Sequenced sample: T cells isolated from PBMCs. These receptors were collected from a human donor in good health.

The chain employs TRBV7-9 and TRBJ1-1; no reliable D call. V was pared by 5 bases and J by 7 bases, with 17 bases between. The CDR3 length is 14 residues. The germline V gene has CDR1 SEHNR and CDR2 FQNEAQ (reference sequence). The CDR3 bases are TGTGCCAGCAGCATTATTTCAGGTTTTGATGAAGCTTTCTTT. It specifies CASSIISGFDEAFF.

V usage is TRBV18 and J usage is TRBJ2-1; 10 positions match TRBD2. This CDR3 comprises 16 residues. Germline V gives CDR1 KGHSH, CDR2 LQKENI. V trimming: 1 base; J trimming: 5 bases; junction bases outside the gene matches: 5. The CDR3 loop is CASSPLAGGANNEQFF. CDR3 DNA: TGTGCCAGCTCACCACTAGCGGGAGGAGCGAACAATGAGCAGTTCTTC.

V gene TRBV4-2 combines with J gene TRBJ2-3; no clear D. The CDR3 length is 12 residues. Trimming shortened V by 0 bases and J by 11 bases, and 9 bases separated the two germline ends. From germline, CDR1 is LGHNA and CDR2 YNFKEQ. The CDR3 DNA reads as TGTGCCAGCAGCCAAGACACAAGACTGCAGTATTTT. This sequence encodes CASSQDTRLQYF.

V gene TRBV9 combines with J gene TRBJ2-7; TRBD1 agrees at 9 bases. With V trimmed by 3 bases and J by 4 bases, 8 bases remained unmatched. Germline CDR1 reads SGDLS; CDR2 reads YYNGEE. The CDR3 is 15 residues long. CDR3 protein: CASSAPGQGAYEQYF. In DNA, the CDR3 is TGTGCCAGCAGCGCACCGGGACAGGGTGCGTACGAGCAGTACTTC.

This rearrangement joins TRBV28 to TRBJ1-2; 9 bases fit TRBD1. CDR1 and CDR2 from the germline V gene are MDHEN and SYDVKM. The CDR3 is made up of 13 amino acids. Trimming took 5 bases from V and 6 from J; bases not matched to a gene: 4. DNA of the CDR3: TGTGCCAGCAGTCTCGGGGACAGGGATGGCTACACCTTC. The encoded protein is CASSLGDRDGYTF.

The V gene is TRBV11-2, the J gene TRBJ2-3, with D perhaps TRBD1 (5 bases). Germline loops: CDR1 SGHAT, CDR2 FQNNGV. The CDR3 has 15 amino acids. V shed 2 bases and J shed 3 bases, with 12 bases lying between them. The CDR3 protein is CASSLSPGLTDTQYF. CDR3 sequence (DNA): TGTGCCAGCAGCTTAAGCCCAGGGCTGACAGATACGCAGTATTTT.

This chain links TRBV20-1 with TRBJ1-4, with no clear D. The length of the CDR3 is 11 residues. V was pared by 3 bases and J by 12 bases, with 11 bases between. In germline, CDR1 is DFQATT, CDR2 SNEGSKA (reference sequence). CDR3 loop: CSARSDGELFF. The CDR3 DNA sequence: TGCAGTGCTAGGTCCGACGGGGAACTGTTTTTT.

This chain links TRBV5-1 with TRBJ2-7; D is perhaps TRBD2 (6 bases). Germline values: CDR1 SGHRS, CDR2 YFSETQ. V was cut by 0 bases and J by 3 bases, with 13 bases left in between. This CDR3 is 15 amino acids long. This chain's CDR3 is CASSLGPGVIYEQYF. The DNA of the CDR3 is TGCGCCAGCAGCTTGGGTCCGGGAGTCATCTACGAGCAGTACTTC.

The chain links TRBV6-5 to TRBJ2-1; D may be TRBD2 (6 bases). The germline V gene has CDR1 MNHEY and CDR2 SVGAGI. Trimming pared 0 bases from V and 1 base from J, leaving 10 bases between. The length of the CDR3 is 16 residues. For the CDR3, the DNA is TGTGCCAGCAGTTACTCTGGCGGGAAGTCCTACAATGAGCAGTTCTTC. Encoded protein: CASSYSGGKSYNEQFF.

The chain combines TRBV7-9 with TRBJ1-1; 9 bases match TRBD1. In germline, CDR1 is SEHNR, CDR2 FQNEAQ (reference sequence). The CDR3 totals 15 residues. V trimming: 3 bases; J trimming: 1 base; junction bases outside the gene matches: 3. The chain's CDR3 is CASSLGTGRNTEAFF. The CDR3 nucleotides are TGTGCCAGCAGCTTGGGGACAGGGAGGAACACTGAAGCTTTCTTT.

The CDR3 DNA sequence: TGTGCCAGCAGTGGTTGGGTGGGTGAGGCCGGGGAGCTGTTTTTT. This codes for CASSGWVGEAGELFF. The V gene is TRBV25-1, the J gene TRBJ2-2; D remains unclear. Trimming removed 4 bases at V and 6 bases at J, with 15 bases between. This CDR3 region has 15 residues. Germline V gene data show CDR1 as MGHDK and CDR2 as SYGVNS. The whole variable domain, remainder taken from reference TRBV25-1 and TRBJ2-2, is EADIYQTPRYLVIGTGKKITLECSQTMGHDKMYWYQQDPGMELHLIHYSYGVNSTEKGDLSSESTVSRIRTEHFPLTLESARPSHTSQYLCASSGWVGEAGELFFGEGSRLTVL.

The rearrangement links TRBV30 to TRBJ2-1; TRBD1 aligns across 9 bases. J was trimmed by 4 bases and V by 0 bases; bases with no gene match: 4. This CDR3 is 15 amino acids long. Germline V lookup: CDR1 GTSNPN, CDR2 SVGIG (reference sequence). This chain's CDR3 is CAWSVQGARYNEQFF. CDR3 DNA sequence: TGTGCCTGGAGTGTACAGGGGGCTCGTTACAATGAGCAGTTCTTC.

This CDR3 reads CASSLDRVVGYTF. The CDR3 nucleotides read TGTGCCAGCAGCTTAGACAGGGTCGTCGGCTACACCTTC. The chain joins TRBV7-2 to TRBJ1-2; perhaps TRBD1 as D (6 bases). CDR3 size: 13 residues. Germline-derived CDR1 and CDR2 are SGHTA and FQGNSA. V was shortened by 1 base and J by 8 bases, with 11 bases between the two germline ends.

The chain has TRBV2 and TRBJ2-7; 8 bases match TRBD2. The CDR3 sequence is 14 residues long. V lost 2 bases, J lost 3 bases, and 3 bases stayed unmatched. Germline CDR1 SNHLY, CDR2 FYNNEI. The CDR3 region is CASSELAGHYEQYF. CDR3 in DNA: TGTGCCAGCAGTGAACTAGCGGGCCACTACGAGCAGTACTTC. The full variable domain, rest sourced from reference TRBV2 and TRBJ2-7, is EPEVTQTPSHQVTQMGQEVILRCVPISNHLYFYWYRQILGQKVEFLVSFYNNEISEKSEIFDDQFSVERPDGSNFTLKIRSTKLEDSAMYFCASSELAGHYEQYFGPGTRLTVT.

The chain has TRBV4-1 and TRBJ2-7; tentatively, D is TRBD2 (6 bases). Germline assignment: CDR1 MGHRA and CDR2 YSYEKL. V lost 1 base to trimming and J lost 0 bases, with 13 bases between them. The CDR3 has 16 residues. CDR3 sequence reads: CASSQVPGLSSYEQYF. CDR3 DNA sequence: TGCGCCAGCAGCCAAGTACCGGGACTGAGCTCCTACGAGCAGTACTTC.

The V and J genes are TRBV5-6 and TRBJ1-1; TRBD1 aligns across 10 bases. This CDR3 spans 15 amino acids. Trimming took 4 bases from V and 5 from J; bases not matched to a gene: 8. CDR1 is SGHDT, CDR2 YYEEEE, per germline. The chain's CDR3 is CASSPQRTGGTEAFF. The CDR3 nucleotides are TGTGCCAGCAGCCCCCAGAGGACAGGGGGTACTGAAGCTTTCTTT. The full variable domain, with the rest looked up from reference TRBV5-6 and TRBJ1-1, is DAGVTQSPTHLIKTRGQQVTLRCSPKSGHDTVSWYQQALGQGPQFIFQYYEEEERQRGNFPDRFSGHQFPNYSSELNVNALLLGDSALYLCASSPQRTGGTEAFFGQGTRLTVV.

This chain uses TRBV30 with TRBJ1-5; D remains unclear. The CDR3 totals 14 residues. Trimming stripped 0 bases from V and 3 bases from J, with 9 bases between. Germline V gives CDR1 GTSNPN, CDR2 SVGIG (reference sequence). The CDR3 loop is CAWSVGGNNQPQHF. CDR3 DNA: TGTGCCTGGAGTGTTGGAGGGAACAATCAGCCCCAGCATTTT. Together with reference TRBV30 and TRBJ1-5, the CDR3 gives the full variable domain: SQTIHQWPATLVQPVGSPLSLECTVEGTSNPNLYWYRQAAGRGLQLLFYSVGIGQISSEVPQNLSASRPQDRQFILSSKKLLLSDSGFYLCAWSVGGNNQPQHFGDGTRLSIL.

This clone was picked up one time. Distinct nucleotide sequences in the sample also encode this CDR3. This CDR3 is CASRTGSTEAFF. CDR3 bases: TGTGCCAGCAGGACAGGTAGCACTGAAGCTTTCTTT. The chain carries TRBV6-5 and TRBJ1-1, with D possibly being TRBD1 (6 bases). Per germline, CDR1 MNHEY and CDR2 SVGAGI. V gave up 6 bases and J gave up 4 bases, with 9 bases separating them. There are 12 residues in the CDR3.

The count of this clone is one. A junction end diverges from the germline sequence, so it may reflect a read error. V is TRBV6-5 and J is TRBJ2-7, with 7 bases fitting TRBD1. From germline, CDR1 is MNHEY and CDR2 SVGAGI. The CDR3 extends over 15 amino acids. The CDR3 here is CASSYSKASSGTAVF. The CDR3 nucleotides are TGTGCCAGCAGTTACTCCAAAGCATCTTCCGGGACAGCGGTCTTC.

The chain carries TRBV4-3 and TRBJ2-7; 9 nucleotides agree with TRBD2. This CDR3 region has 16 residues. Germline CDR1 reads LGHNA; CDR2 reads YSLEER. With V trimmed by 0 bases and J by 5 bases, 8 bases remained unmatched. Here the CDR3 reads CASSQDAVSSGNEQYF. The CDR3 DNA is TGCGCCAGCAGCCAAGACGCGGTGTCTAGCGGGAACGAGCAGTACTTC.

The V gene is TRBV27, the J gene TRBJ1-1; 8 bases are shared with TRBD1. The V and J ends lost 8 bases and 5 bases, in that order; junction bases with no gene match: 13. Germline V lookup: CDR1 MNHEY, CDR2 SMNVEV (reference sequence). The CDR3 is 15 amino acids. In DNA, the CDR3 is TGTGCCAGCCGGGACAGGAGGACCTTGGGTACTGAAGCTTTCTTT. It codes for CASRDRRTLGTEAFF.

This sequence joins TRBV9 and TRBJ1-3, with 7 nucleotides matching TRBD1. CDR3 size: 16 residues. Looked up from germline, CDR1 is SGDLS and CDR2 is YYNGEE. V lost 1 base, J lost 0 bases, and 4 bases stayed unmatched. In nucleotides, the CDR3 is TGTGCCAGCAGCGTAACAGGGGCACCCTCTGGAAACACCATATATTTT. It translates to CASSVTGAPSGNTIYF.

The genes are TRBV7-2 and TRBJ1-1, with D perhaps matching TRBD1 (5 bases). Trimming left V 5 bases short and J 1 base short, with 20 bases between. Germline loops: CDR1 SGHTA, CDR2 FQGNSA. The CDR3 sequence is 17 residues long. The DNA for the CDR3 is TGTGCCAGCAGCCCGGCCCTTTGGGGGGAGAAGAACACTGAAGCTTTCTTT. Encoded protein: CASSPALWGEKNTEAFF.

The CDR3 reads CASTGRPGRETQYF. The CDR3 DNA follows: TGTGCCAGCACAGGCCGCCCCGGGAGAGAGACCCAGTACTTC. The chain employs TRBV6-1 and TRBJ2-5, with D possibly matching TRBD2 (6 bases). Trimming cost V 7 bases and J 4 bases, with 16 bases left between them. This CDR3 is 14 amino acids long. CDR1 is MNHNS and CDR2 is SASEGT in the germline V gene.

J is TRBJ1-1 and V is TRBV15; TRBD1 matches at 12 bases. The CDR3 extends over 16 amino acids. Trimming at V came to 0 bases and at J to 11 bases, leaving 10 bases not matched to a gene. Germline V gene lookup returns CDR1 LNHNV and CDR2 YYDKDF (reference sequence). The CDR3 DNA reads as TGTGCCACCAGCAGAGATTGGGGGACAGGGGGCTCGGTGGCTTTCTTT. This translates into CATSRDWGTGGSVAFF.